The text below deals with one T cell receptor beta chain. The source of the sample is a study of blood T cells in healthy people across ages. This CDR3 region has 13 residues. V was trimmed by 7 bases and J by 3 bases, leaving 9 bases between them. PCR was performed a second time for about 7 to 12 cycles using a sample-barcoded 5' primer and a J-beta primer mix. TCRdb processed the 5' RACE reads anew with MiXCR; each CDR3 protein has one entry. Among about 1,400,000 distinct CDR3 sequences listed, about 43% were seen once. The specimen sequenced was blood. This chain uses TRBV12-3 or TRBV12-4 with TRBJ2-2; D is ambiguous. The sequence derives from a woman aged 18-29 years in good health. DNA of the CDR3: TGTGCCAGCAAGTTCTCCGACACCGGGGAGCTGTTTTTT. Amino acid sequence: CASKFSDTGELFF.